Sequencing of this TCR beta chain was carried out in a study of T cells after yellow fever vaccination. TCRdb independently ran MiXCR on the 5' RACE reads; one entry per CDR3 protein. Among a few hundred thousand distinct CDR3 sequences listed, 8.1% were seen once. CDR3 size: 13 residues. Per the germline V gene, CDR1 is SGDLS and CDR2 is YYNGEE. With 3 bases clipped from V and 8 bases from J, the junction kept 7 bases outside the gene matches. The chain links TRBV9 to TRBJ2-5; 7 positions match TRBD1. This receptor was obtained from a man younger than 35 who received the YFV17D yellow fever vaccine. Material: PBMCs, obtained 45 days after the first yellow fever vaccination. As DNA, the CDR3 is TGTGCCAGCAGCGCGGGACAGACGATCACCCAGTACTTC. It codes for CASSAGQTITQYF.